The rows below give T cell receptor beta chains drawn from one sample of a study of brain T cells in children with intractable seizures. The data were produced by immunoSEQ multiplex PCR, yet TCRdb's version contains in-frame clones alone and is incomplete. This table holds roughly 80,000 clones, under 95% found once. Sequences were derived from peripheral blood, sampled at surgery. The receptor source for this set is a girl aged 2 to 9 with Rasmussen encephalitis and intractable seizures. Each CDR3 is given with its conserved first and last residue. The order of the fields is V gene, clone size, J gene, D gene, CDR3 protein, CDR3 DNA. D genes are given only for firm matches. The size field is filled for only some rows; it gives once, few, many or a size class.

V gene: TRBV9; clone size: -; J gene: TRBJ2-1; D gene: -; CDR3 protein: CASSVAGVGNEQFF; CDR3 DNA: TGTGCCAGCAGCGTAGCGGGAGTGGGGAATGAGCAGTTCTTC
V gene: TRBV4-2; clone size: once; J gene: TRBJ1-2; D gene: TRBD1; CDR3 protein: CASSREIPGQGAPDYGYTF; CDR3 DNA: TGTGCCAGCAGCCGAGAAATTCCGGGACAGGGGGCGCCGGACTATGGCTACACCTTC
V gene: TRBV6-1; clone size: -; J gene: TRBJ1-1; D gene: TRBD1; CDR3 protein: CASSEARTGGVTEAFF; CDR3 DNA: TGTGCCAGCAGTGAAGCCCGGACAGGGGGCGTCACTGAAGCTTTCTTT
V gene: TRBV3-1/TRBV3-2; clone size: -; J gene: TRBJ1-1; D gene: -; CDR3 protein: CASSQGPFKTEAFF; CDR3 DNA: TGTGCCAGCAGCCAAGGGCCTTTTAAGACTGAAGCTTTCTTT
V gene: TRBV7-2; clone size: -; J gene: TRBJ2-1; D gene: TRBD2; CDR3 protein: CASSTRTSGDEQFF; CDR3 DNA: TGTGCCAGCAGCACCCGGACTAGCGGGGATGAGCAGTTCTTC
V gene: TRBV18; clone size: few; J gene: TRBJ1-1; D gene: -; CDR3 protein: CASSPPGTEAFF; CDR3 DNA: TGTGCCAGCTCACCACCTGGGACTGAAGCTTTCTTT
V gene: TRBV7-2; clone size: -; J gene: TRBJ2-3; D gene: -; CDR3 protein: CASSLVVTDTQYF; CDR3 DNA: TGTGCCAGCAGCTTAGTTGTGACAGATACGCAGTATTTT
V gene: TRBV28; clone size: -; J gene: TRBJ2-3; D gene: -; CDR3 protein: CASSSGRRGDTQYF; CDR3 DNA: TGTGCCAGCAGTAGCGGACGGAGGGGGGATACGCAGTATTTT
V gene: TRBV27; clone size: -; J gene: TRBJ2-1; D gene: -; CDR3 protein: CASSLNRQGSYNEQFF; CDR3 DNA: TGTGCCAGCAGTTTAAATAGGCAGGGGTCCTACAATGAGCAGTTCTTC
V gene: TRBV11-2; clone size: -; J gene: TRBJ2-5; D gene: TRBD1; CDR3 protein: CASSRGQNQETQYF; CDR3 DNA: TGTGCCAGCAGCCGGGGACAGAACCAAGAGACCCAGTACTTC
V gene: TRBV7-9; clone size: -; J gene: TRBJ2-1; D gene: TRBD1; CDR3 protein: CASSPGTGGYNEQFF; CDR3 DNA: TGTGCCAGCAGCCCCGGGACAGGGGGTTACAATGAGCAGTTCTTC
V gene: TRBV24-1; clone size: -; J gene: TRBJ2-1; D gene: -; CDR3 protein: CATSDPPGHNEQFF; CDR3 DNA: TGTGCCACCAGTGATCCGCCGGGGCACAATGAGCAGTTCTTC
V gene: TRBV27; clone size: -; J gene: TRBJ2-7; D gene: -; CDR3 protein: CASSPLPGDEQYF; CDR3 DNA: TGTGCCAGCAGTCCACTTCCGGGGGACGAGCAGTACTTC
V gene: TRBV18; clone size: -; J gene: TRBJ2-7; D gene: TRBD1; CDR3 protein: CASSSRGSQGEQYF; CDR3 DNA: TGTGCCAGCTCATCCAGGGGGAGTCAGGGCGAGCAGTACTTC
V gene: TRBV10-3; clone size: once; J gene: TRBJ1-6; D gene: TRBD1; CDR3 protein: CAISEGTGSSPLHF; CDR3 DNA: TGTGCCATCAGTGAAGGGACAGGGTCTTCACCCCTCCACTTT
V gene: TRBV7-2; clone size: few; J gene: TRBJ2-3; D gene: TRBD2; CDR3 protein: CASTTHKLAGRASTDTQYF; CDR3 DNA: TGTGCCAGCACCACCCATAAACTAGCGGGGAGAGCTAGCACAGATACGCAGTATTTT
V gene: TRBV10-3; clone size: -; J gene: TRBJ1-4; D gene: TRBD1; CDR3 protein: CAISPQGAVAEKLFF; CDR3 DNA: TGTGCCATCAGTCCCCAGGGGGCCGTTGCTGAAAAACTGTTTTTT
V gene: TRBV27; clone size: -; J gene: TRBJ2-3; D gene: TRBD2; CDR3 protein: CASSHSGGAGYTQYF; CDR3 DNA: TGTGCCAGCAGTCATAGCGGGGGGGCCGGGTATACGCAGTATTTT
V gene: TRBV6-5; clone size: -; J gene: TRBJ1-1; D gene: -; CDR3 protein: CASSSRIRQNTEAFF; CDR3 DNA: TGTGCCAGCAGTTCCAGAATAAGGCAGAACACTGAAGCTTTCTTT
V gene: TRBV5-1; clone size: -; J gene: TRBJ2-7; D gene: TRBD2; CDR3 protein: CASSRLAEHYEQYF; CDR3 DNA: TGCGCCAGCAGCAGGCTAGCGGAGCACTACGAGCAGTACTTC
V gene: TRBV4-1; clone size: -; J gene: TRBJ1-2; D gene: -; CDR3 protein: CASSHGAARGRSGYTF; CDR3 DNA: TGCGCCAGCAGCCACGGGGCCGCGAGGGGCAGGTCTGGCTACACCTTC
V gene: TRBV19; clone size: -; J gene: TRBJ2-2; D gene: TRBD1; CDR3 protein: CASSLPGTGTGELFF; CDR3 DNA: TGTGCCAGTAGCCTACCCGGGACAGGCACCGGGGAGCTGTTTTTT
V gene: TRBV20-1; clone size: -; J gene: TRBJ1-1; D gene: TRBD1; CDR3 protein: CSARDEGAAFF; CDR3 DNA: TGCAGTGCTAGAGACGAGGGGGCAGCTTTCTTT
V gene: TRBV5-1; clone size: -; J gene: TRBJ2-1; D gene: TRBD2; CDR3 protein: CASSSPSAGDEQFF; CDR3 DNA: TGCGCCAGCAGCTCTCCTAGCGCGGGGGATGAGCAGTTCTTC
V gene: TRBV11-2; clone size: -; J gene: TRBJ1-1; D gene: -; CDR3 protein: CASSPRAGELRNTEAFF; CDR3 DNA: TGTGCCAGCAGCCCTCGGGCCGGGGAGCTCCGGAACACTGAAGCTTTCTTT
V gene: TRBV15; clone size: -; J gene: TRBJ1-1; D gene: -; CDR3 protein: CATSRDLMNTEAFF; CDR3 DNA: TGTGCCACCAGCAGAGATCTGATGAACACTGAAGCTTTCTTT
V gene: TRBV19; clone size: -; J gene: TRBJ2-2; D gene: TRBD1; CDR3 protein: CASSVTGGGTGELFF; CDR3 DNA: TGTGCCAGTAGCGTAACAGGGGGCGGCACCGGGGAGCTGTTTTTT
V gene: TRBV29-1; clone size: -; J gene: TRBJ2-5; D gene: TRBD2; CDR3 protein: CSVAGLAGQETQYF; CDR3 DNA: TGCAGCGTTGCGGGACTAGCGGGGCAAGAGACCCAGTACTTC
V gene: TRBV20-1; clone size: -; J gene: TRBJ2-5; D gene: -; CDR3 protein: CSAIAGETQYF; CDR3 DNA: TGCAGTGCTATAGCCGGGGAGACCCAGTACTTC
V gene: TRBV6-1; clone size: -; J gene: TRBJ1-1; D gene: -; CDR3 protein: CASSEWGAANTEAFF; CDR3 DNA: TGTGCCAGCAGTGAATGGGGGGCGGCGAACACTGAAGCTTTCTTT
V gene: TRBV4-1; clone size: -; J gene: TRBJ2-5; D gene: -; CDR3 protein: CASSRGLVQETQYF; CDR3 DNA: TGCGCCAGCAGCCGCGGACTGGTACAAGAGACCCAGTACTTC
V gene: TRBV5-1; clone size: once; J gene: TRBJ2-5; D gene: TRBD2; CDR3 protein: CASSSGTRYQETQYF; CDR3 DNA: TGCGCCAGCAGCTCCGGGACTAGGTACCAAGAGACCCAGTACTTC
V gene: TRBV27; clone size: -; J gene: TRBJ1-5; D gene: TRBD1; CDR3 protein: CASSSSRDRFHSNQPQHF; CDR3 DNA: TGTGCCAGCAGTTCGTCCCGGGACAGGTTCCATAGCAATCAGCCCCAGCATTTT
V gene: TRBV7-9; clone size: once; J gene: TRBJ2-1; D gene: TRBD2; CDR3 protein: CASSSKTSRIEQFF; CDR3 DNA: TGTGCCAGCAGCTCCAAGACTAGCAGGATTGAGCAGTTCTTC
V gene: TRBV7-2; clone size: -; J gene: TRBJ2-5; D gene: -; CDR3 protein: CASSLEQGLETQYF; CDR3 DNA: TGTGCCAGCAGCTTAGAACAGGGACTAGAGACCCAGTACTTC
V gene: TRBV5-5; clone size: -; J gene: TRBJ1-1; D gene: -; CDR3 protein: CASSLGGKNTEAFF; CDR3 DNA: TGTGCCAGCAGCTTGGGGGGCAAGAACACTGAAGCTTTCTTT
V gene: TRBV11-1; clone size: -; J gene: TRBJ2-7; D gene: TRBD1; CDR3 protein: CASRDRDRIYEQYF; CDR3 DNA: TGTGCCAGCAGAGACCGGGACAGAATCTACGAGCAGTACTTC
V gene: TRBV28; clone size: once; J gene: TRBJ2-1; D gene: TRBD1; CDR3 protein: CATLGQGWYNEQFF; CDR3 DNA: TGTGCCACCCTTGGACAGGGGTGGTACAATGAGCAGTTCTTC
V gene: TRBV24-1; clone size: -; J gene: TRBJ2-1; D gene: TRBD2; CDR3 protein: CATSDQSSGSRYNEQFF; CDR3 DNA: TGTGCCACCAGTGATCAGTCTAGCGGGAGCCGGTACAATGAGCAGTTCTTC
V gene: TRBV2; clone size: -; J gene: TRBJ2-7; D gene: -; CDR3 protein: CASRLVRYEQYF; CDR3 DNA: TGTGCCAGTAGACTAGTTAGATACGAGCAGTACTTC
V gene: TRBV13; clone size: -; J gene: TRBJ2-7; D gene: -; CDR3 protein: CASSRNTGVGYEQYF; CDR3 DNA: TGTGCCAGCAGTCGTAACACAGGTGTAGGTTACGAGCAGTACTTC
V gene: TRBV9; clone size: -; J gene: TRBJ2-5; D gene: TRBD1; CDR3 protein: CASSVATGTGKETQYF; CDR3 DNA: TGTGCCAGCAGCGTCGCGACCGGGACAGGGAAAGAGACCCAGTACTTC
V gene: TRBV19; clone size: -; J gene: TRBJ2-1; D gene: TRBD2; CDR3 protein: CASSMGAGGPAEQFF; CDR3 DNA: TGTGCCAGTAGTATGGGAGCGGGGGGGCCGGCTGAGCAGTTCTTC
V gene: TRBV9; clone size: -; J gene: TRBJ2-1; D gene: -; CDR3 protein: CASSVGGIDEQFF; CDR3 DNA: TGTGCCAGCAGCGTTGGGGGTATCGATGAGCAGTTCTTC
V gene: TRBV6-5; clone size: -; J gene: TRBJ2-7; D gene: -; CDR3 protein: CASSYRGPREQYF; CDR3 DNA: TGTGCCAGCAGTTACCGCGGGCCTCGGGAGCAGTACTTC
V gene: TRBV11-3; clone size: once; J gene: TRBJ1-4; D gene: TRBD1; CDR3 protein: CASSYGQGRGLPNEKLFF; CDR3 DNA: TGTGCCAGCAGCTACGGACAGGGAAGAGGCCTCCCTAATGAAAAACTGTTTTTT
V gene: TRBV6-5; clone size: -; J gene: TRBJ1-4; D gene: -; CDR3 protein: CASSYYKGRNEKLFF; CDR3 DNA: TGTGCCAGCAGTTACTACAAGGGACGGAATGAAAAACTGTTTTTT
V gene: TRBV7-3; clone size: -; J gene: TRBJ2-2; D gene: -; CDR3 protein: CASSLKSGANTGELFF; CDR3 DNA: TGTGCCAGCAGCTTAAAGTCCGGGGCAAATACCGGGGAGCTGTTTTTT
V gene: TRBV11-2; clone size: few; J gene: TRBJ1-6; D gene: -; CDR3 protein: CASSWGTGNSPLHF; CDR3 DNA: TGTGCCAGCAGCTGGGGGACGGGTAATTCACCCCTCCACTTT
V gene: TRBV2; clone size: -; J gene: TRBJ1-6; D gene: -; CDR3 protein: CASSGGSPLHF; CDR3 DNA: TGTGCCAGCAGTGGTGGTTCACCCCTCCACTTT
V gene: TRBV7-6; clone size: -; J gene: TRBJ1-1; D gene: TRBD1; CDR3 protein: CASSLRGAGGKAFF; CDR3 DNA: TGTGCCAGCAGCTTAAGGGGGGCAGGGGGAAAAGCTTTCTTT
V gene: TRBV29-1; clone size: -; J gene: TRBJ1-1; D gene: -; CDR3 protein: CSVEDRAREGRGTEAFF; CDR3 DNA: TGCAGCGTTGAAGATCGAGCAAGAGAGGGGAGGGGGACTGAAGCTTTCTTT
V gene: TRBV25-1; clone size: -; J gene: TRBJ1-2; D gene: -; CDR3 protein: CASSLQGTYGYTF; CDR3 DNA: TGTGCCAGCAGTCTCCAGGGGACCTATGGCTACACCTTC
V gene: TRBV19; clone size: -; J gene: TRBJ1-5; D gene: -; CDR3 protein: CASRKEGNQPQHF; CDR3 DNA: TGTGCCAGTAGGAAGGAGGGAAATCAGCCCCAGCATTTT
V gene: TRBV28; clone size: -; J gene: TRBJ1-1; D gene: -; CDR3 protein: CASTPPGRRNTEAFF; CDR3 DNA: TGTGCCAGCACCCCACCGGGCCGGCGGAACACTGAAGCTTTCTTT